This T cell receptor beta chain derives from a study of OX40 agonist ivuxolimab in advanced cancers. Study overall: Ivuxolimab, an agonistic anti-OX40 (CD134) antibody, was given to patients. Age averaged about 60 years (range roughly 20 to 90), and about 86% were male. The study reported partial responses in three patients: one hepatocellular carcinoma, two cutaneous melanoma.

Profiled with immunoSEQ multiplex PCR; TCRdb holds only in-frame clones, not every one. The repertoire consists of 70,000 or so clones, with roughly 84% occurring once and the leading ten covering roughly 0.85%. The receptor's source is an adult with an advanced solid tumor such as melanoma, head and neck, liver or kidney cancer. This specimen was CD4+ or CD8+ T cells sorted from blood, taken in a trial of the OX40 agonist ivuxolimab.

The CDR3 nucleotides read TGTGCCAGCAGCCAGACAGGGCCTTATGGCTACACCTTC. It translates to CASSQTGPYGYTF. The chain uses TRBV6-1 and TRBJ1-2; 7 nucleotides line up with TRBD1. This CDR3 spans 13 amino acids. The germline CDR1 and CDR2 sequences are MNHNS and SASEGT. Unmatched junction bases numbered 6, after V lost 6 bases and J lost 5 bases.